Each of the 28 T cell receptor beta chains below was sequenced from the same sample in a study of blood T cell repertoires in COVID-19. Generated by immunoSEQ multiplex PCR, the TCRdb table keeps only in-frame clones and is missing some. This repertoire shows over 350,000 clones, around 86% found once; its top ten account for roughly 1.4%. Sequencing used peripheral blood. These TCRs come from a woman aged 25 to 39 with active or convalescent COVID-19.

This clone was seen a handful of times. The rearrangement links TRBV6-5 to TRBJ1-5; D is unclear. V lost 5 bases to trimming and J lost 5 bases, with 10 bases between them. The CDR3 length is 13 residues. Looked up from germline, CDR1 is MNHEY and CDR2 is SVGAGI. CDR3 loop: CASSLAWDQPQHF. In nucleotides, the CDR3 is TGTGCCAGCAGTCTAGCATGGGATCAGCCCCAGCATTTT.

The CDR3 spells CASSSGQGRSEAFF. CDR3 coding DNA: TGCGCCAGCAGTTCGGGACAGGGTCGATCCGAAGCTTTCTTT. The chain couples TRBV5-1 to TRBJ1-1, with TRBD1 identical over 9 bases. The CDR3 has 14 amino acids. V dropped 5 bases and J dropped 8; count of bases not matched to a gene: 10. Germline-derived CDR1 and CDR2 are SGHRS and YFSETQ.

The rearrangement uses TRBV12-3 or TRBV12-4 and TRBJ1-5, with D uncertain. Trimming pared 3 bases from V and 9 bases from J, leaving 12 bases between. CDR3 length equals 13 residues. CDR3 residues: CASSLSTRGPQHF. The CDR3 bases are TGTGCCAGCAGTTTGAGCACCCGGGGGCCCCAGCATTTT.

The chain combines TRBV19 with TRBJ1-1; TRBD1 aligns across 8 bases. CDR1 and CDR2 from the germline V gene are LNHDA and SQIVND (reference sequence). J gave up 3 bases and V 9 bases, and 12 bases lay outside the gene matches. The CDR3 covers 15 residues. The CDR3 nucleotides read TGTGCCAGCCAGGGAAGGACAGGGAGGTACACTGAAGCTTTCTTT. Amino acid sequence: CASQGRTGRYTEAFF. The whole variable domain, filled in from reference TRBV19 and TRBJ1-1, reads DGGITQSPKYLFRKEGQNVTLSCEQNLNHDAMYWYRQDPGQGLRLIYYSQIVNDFQKGDIAEGYSVSREKKESFPLTVTSAQKNPTAFYLCASQGRTGRYTEAFFGQGTRLTVV.

The chain has TRBV21-1 and TRBJ1-2; the table gives TRBD1 as D, unverified against the DNA. TRBV21-1 is a known pseudogene. CDR3 length equals 13 residues. CDR3 loop: CASSKHRGYNYTF. The CDR3 DNA sequence: TGTGCCAGCAGCAAACACAGGGGATATAACTACACCTTC.

The chain joins TRBV5-1 to TRBJ1-5; no clear D gene. The CDR3 sequence is 15 residues long. Germline CDR1 reads SGHRS; CDR2 reads YFSETQ. Trimming shortened V by 4 bases and J by 1 base, and 12 bases separated the two germline ends. CDR3 protein: CASSPSAGSNQPQHF. The CDR3 DNA is TGCGCCAGCAGCCCCTCAGCGGGGAGCAATCAGCCCCAGCATTTT.

The chain links TRBV6-6 to TRBJ2-7; D possibly corresponds to TRBD1 (6 bases). Trimming took 2 bases from V and 0 from J, leaving 8 bases between them. Germline V CDR1 and CDR2: MNHNY, SVGAGI (reference sequence). CDR3 length: 14 amino acids. Written as DNA, the CDR3 is TGTGCCAGCAGTTACGTGGACAGCTCCTACGAGCAGTACTTC. Translation: CASSYVDSSYEQYF.

Points on this clone: Different DNA sequences within this sample yield the same CDR3. The genes are TRBV5-6 and TRBJ1-2; D not certain. The germline gives CDR1 SGHDT, CDR2 YYEEEE. CDR3 length equals 12 residues. Deletions cut 4 bases from V and 7 bases from J, with 11 bases between. The CDR3 nucleotides read TGTGCCAGCAGCGACGGAGGTTTTGGCTACACCTTC. Amino acids: CASSDGGFGYTF.

The count of this clone is one. The genes are TRBV3-1 (or the pseudogene TRBV3-2) and TRBJ2-5, with 7 positions matching TRBD2. The CDR3 runs 15 residues. Germline-derived CDR1 and CDR2 are LGHDT and YNNKEL (reference sequence). V shed 4 bases and J 1 base; nucleotides not matched to a gene: 6. CDR3 loop: CASSLKSGGQETQYF. CDR3 bases: TGTGCCAGCAGCCTAAAATCGGGAGGCCAAGAGACCCAGTACTTC.

V gene TRBV18 combines with J gene TRBJ2-7, with 7 bases identical to TRBD1. With 8 bases clipped from V and 4 bases from J, the junction kept 8 bases outside the gene matches. There are 13 residues in the CDR3. Germline V gives CDR1 KGHSH, CDR2 LQKENI. The CDR3 DNA sequence: TGTGCCAGCGGGACAGAATTACCATACGAGCAGTACTTC. Its protein is CASGTELPYEQYF.

This clone was seen once. This rearrangement joins TRBV10-3 to TRBJ1-4; TRBD1 might be the D (5 bases). The CDR3 spans 15 residues. CDR1 and CDR2 from the germline V gene are ENHRY and SYGVKD. V gave up 4 bases and J gave up 0 bases, with 9 bases separating them. CDR3 DNA sequence: TGTGCCATCAGTGCCCAGGGCTCAACTAATGAAAAACTGTTTTTT. As protein: CAISAQGSTNEKLFF.

J is TRBJ2-1 and V is TRBV5-1, with TRBD2 matching 9 bases. CDR1 and CDR2 (germline): SGHRS, YFSETQ. J gave up 5 bases and V 3 bases, and 18 bases lay outside the gene matches. The CDR3 totals 19 residues. The CDR3 sequence is CASSWGLARGSEFDNEQFF. Here the CDR3 DNA reads TGCGCCAGCAGCTGGGGACTAGCCCGGGGCTCAGAATTCGACAATGAGCAGTTCTTC.

V gene TRBV30 combines with J gene TRBJ2-3; 7 nucleotides line up with TRBD1. The CDR3 length is 16 residues. Germline V gene data show CDR1 as GTSNPN and CDR2 as SVGIG (reference sequence). The ends lost 0 bases at V and 2 bases at J; junction bases unmatched: 8. The CDR3 here is CAWSVTGTAHTDTQYF. The CDR3 nucleotides are TGTGCCTGGAGTGTAACTGGGACAGCACACACAGATACGCAGTATTTT. Full variable domain (rest looked up from reference TRBV30 and TRBJ2-3): SQTIHQWPATLVQPVGSPLSLECTVEGTSNPNLYWYRQAAGRGLQLLFYSVGIGQISSEVPQNLSASRPQDRQFILSSKKLLLSDSGFYLCAWSVTGTAHTDTQYFGPGTRLTVL.

The rearrangement joins TRBV11-3 to TRBJ1-5; TRBD1 aligns across 9 bases. Germline assignment: CDR1 SGHNT and CDR2 YENEEA. Trimming at V came to 5 bases and at J to 6 bases, leaving 8 bases not matched to a gene. The CDR3 spans 15 residues. CDR3 sequence: CASSPARDRVQPQHF. CDR3 coding DNA: TGTGCCAGCAGCCCCGCGAGGGACAGGGTTCAGCCCCAGCATTTT.

V is TRBV5-5 and J is TRBJ1-2; D possibly corresponds to TRBD1 (6 bases). V gave up 0 bases and J gave up 8 bases, with 14 bases separating them. This CDR3 comprises 14 residues. Germline V gene lookup returns CDR1 SGHKS and CDR2 YYEKEE (reference sequence). In DNA form, the CDR3 reads TGTGCCAGCAGCTTGGGGACAGCATCTTGGGGCTACACCTTC. Translated, it gives CASSLGTASWGYTF.

The V call is TRBV29-1, the J call TRBJ1-1; the D gene is possibly TRBD1 (5 bases). There are 13 residues in the CDR3. In germline, CDR1 is SQVTM, CDR2 ANQGSEA. Trimming shortened V by 7 bases and J by 0 bases, and 12 bases separated the two germline ends. This chain's CDR3 is CSATQTVNTEAFF. The CDR3 DNA reads as TGCAGCGCGACGCAGACAGTGAACACTGAAGCTTTCTTT.

The rearrangement uses TRBV6-5 and TRBJ1-4, with a weak D call TRBD1 (6 bases). Germline CDR1 reads MNHEY; CDR2 reads SVGAGI. This CDR3 has 14 residues. Trimming shortened V by 6 bases and J by 2 bases, and 10 bases separated the two germline ends. Written as DNA, the CDR3 is TGTGCCAGCAGATGGGGGCAGACTAATGAAAAACTGTTTTTT. Amino acid sequence: CASRWGQTNEKLFF.

The chain recombines TRBV4-1 with TRBJ1-2, with a possible D match to TRBD1 (6 bases). Germline V gene sequence: CDR1 MGHRA, CDR2 YSYEKL. V was cut by 3 bases and J by 8 bases, with 16 bases left in between. The CDR3 consists of 14 residues. In DNA, the CDR3 is TGCGCCAGCAGCCAGGGCACAGGGCAGAGGGGCTACACCTTC. Translating gives CASSQGTGQRGYTF.

V is TRBV11-2 and J is TRBJ2-7, with 8 bases aligning to TRBD2. Germline lookup yields CDR1 SGHAT and CDR2 FQNNGV. V shed 1 base and J 4 bases; nucleotides not matched to a gene: 9. This CDR3 is 16 amino acids long. CDR3 protein: CASSLVGGGTRYEQYF. CDR3 coding DNA: TGTGCCAGCAGCTTAGTTGGCGGGGGGACTCGGTACGAGCAGTACTTC. The whole variable domain, filled in from reference TRBV11-2 and TRBJ2-7, reads EAGVAQSPRYKIIEKRQSVAFWCNPISGHATLYWYQQILGQGPKLLIQFQNNGVVDDSQLPKDRFSAERLKGVDSTLKIQPAKLEDSAVYLCASSLVGGGTRYEQYFGPGTRLTVT.

This clone was observed a handful of times. The chain has TRBV7-9 and TRBJ1-5; D is undetermined. Trimming pared 1 base from V and 3 bases from J, leaving 7 bases between. The germline V gene has CDR1 SEHNR and CDR2 FQNEAQ (reference sequence). The CDR3 is 14 residues long. The CDR3, as DNA: TGTGCCAGCAGCTTAGGACACCCCAATCAGCCCCAGCATTTT. It specifies CASSLGHPNQPQHF.

The genes are TRBV7-7 and TRBJ2-5; D ambiguous. V was cut by 2 bases and J by 5 bases, with 9 bases left in between. The CDR3 is 13 amino acids. In germline, CDR1 is SSHAT, CDR2 FNYEAQ (reference sequence). This chain's CDR3 is CASSLSSLETQYF. The DNA of the CDR3 is TGTGCCAGCAGCTTATCTTCTTTGGAGACCCAGTACTTC.

V is TRBV10-1 and J is TRBJ2-3; tentative D call: TRBD2 (6 bases). V lost 2 bases, J lost 4 bases, and 13 bases lay in between. Germline-derived CDR1 and CDR2 are WNHNN and SYGVQD (reference sequence). The CDR3 covers 15 residues. CDR3 sequence: CASSEGEVGPDTQYF. Written as DNA, the CDR3 is TGCGCCAGCAGTGAGGGGGAGGTGGGACCAGATACGCAGTATTTT.

The gene calls are TRBV27 and TRBJ2-1; 11 bases match TRBD2. Germline V CDR1 and CDR2: MNHEY, SMNVEV (reference sequence). The CDR3 contains 19 residues. J gave up 8 bases and V 5 bases, and 20 bases lay outside the gene matches. CDR3 bases: TGTGCCAGCAGTCCCTATGCCTTAGCGGGAGGGCATTTCAACTATGAGCAGTTCTTC. Amino acids: CASSPYALAGGHFNYEQFF.

The chain uses TRBV10-2 and TRBJ2-1; D gene uncertain. The CDR3 sequence is 12 residues long. The V end lost 2 bases, the J end lost 16 bases, and 15 bases lay between the germline ends. Germline V lookup: CDR1 WSHSY, CDR2 SAAADI. The CDR3 sequence is CASSEPDWRNFF. The CDR3 DNA sequence: TGCGCCAGCAGTGAGCCAGACTGGCGGAACTTCTTC.

The CDR3 DNA reads TGTGCCAGCAGCTTGGAGGGGCTAGCGGCATACAATGAGCAGTTCTTC. It encodes CASSLEGLAAYNEQFF. The chain joins TRBV5-4 to TRBJ2-1, with TRBD2 matching over 7 bases. The V gene's germline CDR1 is SGHNT and CDR2 YYREEE (reference sequence). The length of the CDR3 is 16 residues. J was trimmed by 4 bases and V by 0 bases; bases with no gene match: 7. Complete variable domain (other parts from reference TRBV5-4 and TRBJ2-1): ETGVTQSPTHLIKTRGQQVTLRCSSQSGHNTVSWYQQALGQGPQFIFQYYREEENGRGNFPPRFSGLQFPNYSSELNVNALELDDSALYLCASSLEGLAAYNEQFFGPGTRLTVL.

This clone was counted many times. V gene TRBV5-1 combines with J gene TRBJ2-7; D may be TRBD2 (6 bases). The length of the CDR3 is 14 residues. The germline V gene has CDR1 SGHRS and CDR2 YFSETQ. Deletions cut 3 bases from V and 0 bases from J, with 10 bases between. DNA of the CDR3: TGCGCCAGCAGCTCGGGGGAAACCTCCTACGAGCAGTACTTC. It encodes CASSSGETSYEQYF.

This clone was picked up one time. This rearrangement joins TRBV11-2 to TRBJ1-1; D may be TRBD1 (5 bases). The CDR3 consists of 14 residues. Germline V gives CDR1 SGHAT, CDR2 FQNNGV. V dropped 4 bases and J dropped 3 bases, with 12 bases sitting between them. The CDR3 loop reads CASSYGGGDTEAFF. The DNA of the CDR3 is TGTGCCAGCAGCTATGGTGGGGGGGACACTGAAGCTTTCTTT.

The chain recombines TRBV7-8 with TRBJ2-1; 9 nucleotides line up with TRBD2. V shed 4 bases, J shed 6 bases, and the junction held 13 bases outside the gene matches. Germline V lookup: CDR1 SGHVS, CDR2 FQNEAQ. The CDR3 contains 17 residues. CDR3: CASSSQGAGGPGNEQFF. DNA for the CDR3: TGTGCCAGCAGCTCCCAAGGGGCGGGAGGGCCTGGCAATGAGCAGTTCTTC.